The rows below give T cell receptor beta chains drawn from one sample of a study of blood T cell repertoires in COVID-19. Sequencing used immunoSEQ multiplex PCR; TCRdb keeps in-frame clones, though not all of them. The sample consists of under 250,000 clones, roughly nine tenths of them appearing once. The sequencing input was peripheral blood. The receptors were gathered from a man in his 60s with acute or convalescent COVID-19. CDR3s include the opening cysteine and the closing phenylalanine or tryptophan. The D gene is left open where the match is weak. A row's size may be missing; if present it is once, few, many or a size class.

clone_size j_call d_call v_call cdr3_nt cdr3_aa
. TRBJ2-7 TRBD1 TRBV11-2 TGTGCCAGCAGCTTAGATCACGGGACAGGGTACTCCTACGAGCAGTACTTC CASSLDHGTGYSYEQYF
. TRBJ2-7 . TRBV6-2/TRBV6-3 TGTGCCAGCAGTCAGGGCCAGCGGGCATACTACGAGCAGTACTTC CASSQGQRAYYEQYF
. TRBJ2-7 . TRBV12-3/TRBV12-4 TGTGCCAGCAGTTATGACTACTACGAGCAGTACTTC CASSYDYYEQYF
. TRBJ2-2 TRBD2 TRBV7-7 TGTGCTAGCAGCTCGCGACTAGCGGGAGAAGTGGTTTTCACCGGGGAGCTGTTTTTT CASSSRLAGEVVFTGELFF
. TRBJ2-7 TRBD1 TRBV7-2 TGTGCCAGCAGCCCTCCGGCAGGGGGCTATGACGAGCAGTACTTC CASSPPAGGYDEQYF
. TRBJ2-2 TRBD2 TRBV3-1/TRBV3-2 TGTGCCAGCAGCCGCGCAGCGGGAGATGTCACCGGGGAGCTGTTTTTT CASSRAAGDVTGELFF
. TRBJ2-2 TRBD1 TRBV9 TGTGCCAGCAGCGTATGGGGACAGGCGAACACCGGGGAGCTGTTTTTT CASSVWGQANTGELFF
. TRBJ1-2 TRBD1 TRBV12-3/TRBV12-4 TGTGCCAGCAGTTTCGGGACAGGGATCGGCTACACCTTC CASSFGTGIGYTF
. TRBJ2-3 . TRBV15 TGTGCCACCAGCAGAGTGTCCAGGGGTTCAGATACGCAGTATTTT CATSRVSRGSDTQYF
. TRBJ1-1 . TRBV19 TGTGCCAGTAGTGGCGCAGGGTTCTCCGCCATGAACACTGAAGCTTTCTTT CASSGAGFSAMNTEAFF
. TRBJ1-2 . TRBV24-1 TGTGCCACCAGTGACCGAAGGACGGGATATGGCTACACCTTC CATSDRRTGYGYTF
once TRBJ2-1 . TRBV30 TGTGCCTGGAGTCCGATAGGGGGTGAGCAGTTCTTC CAWSPIGGEQFF
. TRBJ1-4 TRBD1 TRBV9 TGTGCCAGCAGCGGACAGGGGGCGCTTTTTGAAAAACTGTTTTTT CASSGQGALFEKLFF
. TRBJ2-5 TRBD1 TRBV5-1 TGCGCCAGCAGCTGGGGGACAGAACAAGAGACCCAGTACTTC CASSWGTEQETQYF
. TRBJ1-4 TRBD1 TRBV29-1 TGCAGCGCCGCCCACAGGGGGCTGGAGGAAAAACTGTTTTTT CSAAHRGLEEKLFF
. TRBJ2-7 . TRBV7-2 TGTGCCAGCAGCTCTCTTGGCGGGTACTCCTACGAGCAGTACTTC CASSSLGGYSYEQYF
. TRBJ1-2 . TRBV20-1 TGCAGTGCTAGTGCAAATAGGGACTTCACTTCCTCGGGAAGAAGCTACACCTTC CSASANRDFTSSGRSYTF
. TRBJ1-2 TRBD1 TRBV28 TGTGCCAGCAGCGAACAGGGGAGAAGGGACTATGGCTACACCTTC CASSEQGRRDYGYTF
. TRBJ2-5 TRBD2 TRBV25-1 TGTGCCAGCAGAAATAGCGGGAGTATCGGAGAGACCCAGTACTTC CASRNSGSIGETQYF
. TRBJ2-1 TRBD1 TRBV7-2 TGTGCCAGCAGCATCAGACAGGGTGGTAGTGGGTATGAGCAGTTCTTC CASSIRQGGSGYEQFF
. TRBJ2-2 TRBD2 TRBV11-3 TGTGCCAGCAGCTCGGGGACTAGCTACGACGGGGAGCTGTTTTTT CASSSGTSYDGELFF
once TRBJ2-7 TRBD1 TRBV18 TGTGCCAGCTCACCACCCCAGGGGGCCGACGAGCAGTACTTC CASSPPQGADEQYF
. TRBJ1-2 TRBD1 TRBV19 TGTGCCAGTAGCCCAAAACGGGACAGATACTATGGCTACACCTTC CASSPKRDRYYGYTF
. TRBJ1-1 . TRBV4-3 TGCGCCAGCAGCCAAGGAGGGGACTTGCTGAACACTGAAGCTTTCTTT CASSQGGDLLNTEAFF
. TRBJ2-7 . TRBV2 TGTGCCAGCAGTAACCAGGGGCTAACGACCTACGAGCAGTACTTC CASSNQGLTTYEQYF
. TRBJ2-1 . TRBV9 TGTGCCAGCAGCTCCGTGGACTACTCCTACAATGAGCAGTTCTTC CASSSVDYSYNEQFF
once TRBJ2-7 . TRBV28 TGTGCCAGCAGTTCCATCGGCTTTGCGGGCGAGCAGTACTTC CASSSIGFAGEQYF
. TRBJ1-5 . TRBV4-2 TGTGCCAGCAGCCAAGTCTCGTCTAGCAATCAGCCCCAGCATTTT CASSQVSSSNQPQHF
. TRBJ1-2 TRBD1 TRBV6-5 TGTGCCAGCAGGGCGGGACAGGCCCCCTATGGCTACACCTTC CASRAGQAPYGYTF
. TRBJ1-5 . TRBV19 TGTGCCAGTAGCCAGTCCGGCGGGTCCGCTAATCAGCCCCAGCATTTT CASSQSGGSANQPQHF
. TRBJ2-2 . TRBV7-3 TGTGCCAGCAGCCGGGACTCTAACACCGGGGAGCTGTTTTTT CASSRDSNTGELFF
. TRBJ2-7 TRBD2 TRBV6-5 TGTGCCAGCGGGCTGGAGCTAGCGGGAGAGGAGGAGCAGTACTTC CASGLELAGEEEQYF
. TRBJ1-2 . TRBV4-1 TGCGCCAGCAGCCAAGATGCCCGACAGGTTAACTATGGCTACACCTTC CASSQDARQVNYGYTF
. TRBJ2-1 TRBD2 TRBV24-1 TGTGCCACCAGTGGACTAGCGGGAGGGCCGGGTAACAATGAGCAGTTCTTC CATSGLAGGPGNNEQFF
. TRBJ2-5 . TRBV20-1 TGCAGTGCTAGTTCGCGGATATACTCTCAAGAGACCCAGTACTTC CSASSRIYSQETQYF
once TRBJ2-5 TRBD2 TRBV10-3 TGTGCCATCAGTGAAGGAGGGAGGGTCGAGACCCAGTACTTC CAISEGGRVETQYF
. TRBJ2-1 . TRBV5-6 TGTGCCAGCATCGAAACCTACGGGGGTGAGCAGTTCTTC CASIETYGGEQFF
. TRBJ2-3 . TRBV5-8 TGTGCCAGCAGCTTGGGGGGCCGCACAGATACGCAGTATTTT CASSLGGRTDTQYF
. TRBJ1-4 . TRBV6-5 TGTGCCAGCAGTTACGATCGAGGAGAAAAACTGTTTTTT CASSYDRGEKLFF
few TRBJ1-5 TRBD1 TRBV7-8 TGTGCCAGCAGCTCCCAGGGACAGGTCAATCAGCCCCAGCATTTT CASSSQGQVNQPQHF
. TRBJ1-1 . TRBV28 TGTGCCAGCACCCTTTTGAGGGGGACTGAAGCTTTCTTT CASTLLRGTEAFF
. TRBJ2-1 TRBD2 TRBV3-1/TRBV3-2 TGTGCCAGCAGCCAAGTTATTTCGGGAGGGCCCAATGAGCAGTTCTTC CASSQVISGGPNEQFF
. TRBJ1-2 . TRBV6-2/TRBV6-3 TGTGCCAGCAGTTACGATACCCCCAGGGGAATCAATGGCTACACCTTC CASSYDTPRGINGYTF
. TRBJ1-2 TRBD1 TRBV29-1 TGCAGCGTTGACGTACAGGGGGCGCAGGGTGGCTACACCTTC CSVDVQGAQGGYTF
few TRBJ1-1 . TRBV6-5 TGTGCCAGCAGGCGGACTGAGAGCTCTGAAGCTTTCTTT CASRRTESSEAFF
. TRBJ1-4 . TRBV9 TGTGCCAGCAGCGTAGACACCGGGGGGGAAAAACTGTTTTTT CASSVDTGGEKLFF
. TRBJ2-3 . TRBV14 TGTGCCAGCAGCCAACGGGGGAGCCCGATGGATACGCAGTATTTT CASSQRGSPMDTQYF
. TRBJ2-2 TRBD1 TRBV27 TGTGCCAGCAGTATTTCGGACAGGGGAGGAACCGGGGAGCTGTTTTTT CASSISDRGGTGELFF
. TRBJ2-4 TRBD2 TRBV11-2 TGTGCCAGCAGCTCATTTAGCGGGAGAGAAAACATTCAGTACTTC CASSSFSGRENIQYF
. TRBJ2-5 . TRBV27 TGTGCCAGCAGTTTAGACAGAGGTGGGGAAGGAGAGACCCAGTACTTC CASSLDRGGEGETQYF
. TRBJ2-7 TRBD1 TRBV7-6 TGTGCCAGCAGCCTCTCTATAGGGGGCGAGACCTACGAGCAGTACTTC CASSLSIGGETYEQYF
. TRBJ1-4 . TRBV25-1 TGTGCCAGCAGTGAATTGTTAGAATCTGCAACTAATGAAAAACTGTTTTTT CASSELLESATNEKLFF
. TRBJ1-3 . TRBV4-1 TGCGCCAGCGAGGGCTCGGAAAACACCATATATTTT CASEGSENTIYF